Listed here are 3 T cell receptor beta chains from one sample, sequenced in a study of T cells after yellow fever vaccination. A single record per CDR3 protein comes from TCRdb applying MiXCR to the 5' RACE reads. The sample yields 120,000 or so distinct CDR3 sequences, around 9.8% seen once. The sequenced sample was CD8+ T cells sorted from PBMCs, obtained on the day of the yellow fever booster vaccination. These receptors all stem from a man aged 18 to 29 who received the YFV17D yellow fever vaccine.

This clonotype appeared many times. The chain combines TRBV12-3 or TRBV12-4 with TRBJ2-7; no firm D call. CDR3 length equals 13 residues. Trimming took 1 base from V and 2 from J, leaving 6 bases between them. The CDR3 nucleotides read TGTGCCAGCAGTTTAGGCAGAACCTACGAGCAGTACGTC. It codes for CASSLGRTYEQYV.

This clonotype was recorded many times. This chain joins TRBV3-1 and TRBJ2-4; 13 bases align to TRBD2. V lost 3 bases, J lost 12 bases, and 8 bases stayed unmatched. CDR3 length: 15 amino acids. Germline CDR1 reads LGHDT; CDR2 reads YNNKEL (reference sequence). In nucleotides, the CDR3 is TGTGCCAGCAGCCATGGACCGGGACTAGCGGGGTATCAGTACTTC. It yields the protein CASSHGPGLAGYQYF.

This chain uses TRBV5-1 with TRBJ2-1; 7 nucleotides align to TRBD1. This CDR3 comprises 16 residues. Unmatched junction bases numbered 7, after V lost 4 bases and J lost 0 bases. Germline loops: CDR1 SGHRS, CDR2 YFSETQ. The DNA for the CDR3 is TGCGCCAGCAGCCTCCTCCGGGACAGCTCCTACAATGAGCAGTTCTTC. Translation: CASSLLRDSSYNEQFF.